The entry that follows covers one T cell receptor (beta chain) sequence. This CDR3 comprises 15 residues. Trimming cost V 7 bases and J 0 bases, with 13 bases left between them. CDR1 is MDHEN, CDR2 SYDVKM, per germline. Using immunoSEQ multiplex PCR, the repertoire was profiled, and TCRdb retains in-frame clones only, with some absent. The repertoire consists of about 73,000 clones, with about 88% occurring once and the leading ten covering approximately 8%. The sample comes from a study of OX40 agonist ivuxolimab in advanced cancers. This clonotype originated in an adult with an advanced solid tumor such as melanoma, head and neck, liver or kidney cancer. Sequencing used CD4+ or CD8+ T cells sorted from blood, obtained in a trial of the OX40 agonist ivuxolimab. This chain uses TRBV28 with TRBJ1-5, with D possibly matching TRBD1 (5 bases). Written as DNA, the CDR3 is TGTGCCAGCACAAACGGTGGGGGTAGCAATCAGCCCCAGCATTTT. Its protein is CASTNGGGSNQPQHF.